Listed here are 28 T cell receptor beta chains from one sample, sequenced in a study of shared clonotypes between healthy human individuals. TCRdb's copy holds only in-frame clones and misses some; the assay was immunoSEQ multiplex PCR. Seen here are 1.4 million to 1.5 million clones, 96% observed once, and the top ten hold over 1%. The sample consisted of naive CD4+ T cells sorted from blood. The sample's subset: CD45RA+ positively selected. These receptors were taken from a man aged 25-45 years in good health.

The chain is built from TRBV7-9 and TRBJ1-3; D is ambiguous. The germline CDR1 and CDR2 sequences are SEHNR and FQNEAQ (reference sequence). CDR3 size: 14 residues. Between the trimmed V and J ends, which lost 1 base and 0 bases, there was a span of 4 bases. The CDR3 region has the DNA TGTGCCAGCAGCTTAGGTACCTCTGGAAACACCATATATTTT. Translating gives CASSLGTSGNTIYF.

The CDR3 loop reads CASSQDSVQREGTGELFF. Here the CDR3 DNA reads TGTGCCAGCAGCCAAGATTCTGTTCAGCGGGAGGGTACCGGGGAGCTGTTTTTT. The gene calls are TRBV14 and TRBJ2-2; TRBD2 matches at 10 bases. Germline CDR1 and CDR2: SGHDN and FVKESK. The CDR3 loop spans 18 amino acids. J was trimmed by 5 bases and V by 0 bases; bases with no gene match: 9.

The V and J genes are TRBV27 and TRBJ2-1; TRBD1 aligns across 8 bases. The germline V gene encodes CDR1 MNHEY and CDR2 SMNVEV (reference sequence). The CDR3 extends over 17 amino acids. V shed 6 bases and J 6 bases; nucleotides not matched to a gene: 16. CDR3 bases: TGTGCCAGCAGGCCATACCTCGGACAGGGTGGGACCAATGAGCAGTTCTTC. It yields the protein CASRPYLGQGGTNEQFF.

This clone was picked up one time. The V call is TRBV27, the J call TRBJ2-7, with 7 bases identical to TRBD2. After removal of 4 bases from V and 5 bases from J, the junction contained 23 bases not matched to a gene. The CDR3 totals 19 residues. Germline values: CDR1 MNHEY, CDR2 SMNVEV (reference sequence). This CDR3 reads CASSYRLAAARASIDEQYF. CDR3 DNA sequence: TGTGCCAGCAGTTACAGACTAGCAGCAGCCAGAGCTTCTATTGACGAGCAGTACTTC.

This clone was observed a single time. V and J are TRBV5-1 and TRBJ2-1; TRBD2 matches at 7 bases. This CDR3 region has 13 residues. Germline V gene sequence: CDR1 SGHRS, CDR2 YFSETQ. V was clipped by 3 bases and J by 12 bases; unmatched bases: 9. CDR3 residues: CASSWDYSRVQFF. CDR3 sequence (DNA): TGCGCCAGCAGCTGGGACTACTCTCGTGTGCAGTTCTTC.

This rearrangement joins TRBV10-3 to TRBJ1-4, with D hard to call. Trimming pared 4 bases from V and 6 bases from J, leaving 9 bases between. Germline lookup yields CDR1 ENHRY and CDR2 SYGVKD. The CDR3 runs 13 residues. CDR3 coding DNA: TGTGCCATCAGTGGGAACGGGGATGAAAAACTGTTTTTT. Protein sequence: CAISGNGDEKLFF.

The J gene is TRBJ2-7, the V gene TRBV7-2; TRBD2 matches 10 bases. Germline-derived CDR1 and CDR2 are SGHTA and FQGNSA. This CDR3 contains 14 residues. V lost 5 bases, J lost 6 bases, and 7 bases stayed unmatched. The chain's CDR3 is CASSLSGRAREQYF. CDR3 DNA: TGTGCCAGCAGCCTGAGCGGGAGGGCGCGCGAGCAGTACTTC. The entire variable domain, with the rest obtained from reference TRBV7-2 and TRBJ2-7, is as follows: GAGVSQSPSNKVTEKGKDVELRCDPISGHTALYWYRQSLGQGLEFLIYFQGNSAPDKSGLPSDRFSAERTGGSVSTLTIQRTQQEDSAVYLCASSLSGRAREQYFGPGTRLTVT.

V is TRBV19 and J is TRBJ1-2, with D possibly TRBD1 on 5 matching bases. Germline values: CDR1 LNHDA, CDR2 SQIVND (reference sequence). This CDR3 region has 12 residues. Trimming took off 8 bases at V and 7 bases at J, with 14 bases between the two ends. The CDR3 DNA reads TGTGCCAGTTCCCGCCGAAGGGGTGGCTACACCTTC. Amino acids: CASSRRRGGYTF.

This clone was detected only once. This chain uses TRBV18 with TRBJ1-2; 8 bases are a match to TRBD1. This CDR3 has 14 amino acids. J was trimmed by 8 bases and V by 3 bases; bases with no gene match: 8. Germline lookup yields CDR1 KGHSH and CDR2 LQKENI. CDR3 in DNA: TGTGCCAGCTCACCCGGGACAGGTTTGGAGGGCTACACCTTC. Protein: CASSPGTGLEGYTF. Together with reference TRBV18 and TRBJ1-2, the CDR3 gives the full variable domain: NAGVMQNPRHLVRRRGQEARLRCSPMKGHSHVYWYRQLPEEGLKFMVYLQKENIIDESGMPKERFSAEFPKEGPSILRIQQVVRGDSAAYFCASSPGTGLEGYTFGSGTRLTVV.

The chain links TRBV4-2 to TRBJ2-1; 11 bases are a match to TRBD2. The CDR3 is 17 amino acids. The trim removed 1 base at V and 8 bases at J, leaving 10 bases unmatched. CDR1 and CDR2 from the germline V gene are LGHNA and YNFKEQ. The CDR3 DNA reads as TGTGCCAGCAGCCAAGTTGTCGGGCTAGCGGGAGGATATGAGCAGTTCTTC. Protein sequence: CASSQVVGLAGGYEQFF.

The gene calls are TRBV11-2 and TRBJ2-5; a weak D match, TRBD2 (7 bases). CDR1 and CDR2 (germline): SGHAT, FQNNGV. Trimming stripped 5 bases from V and 8 bases from J, with 27 bases between. CDR3 length equals 17 residues. The chain's CDR3 is CASSLKHPAPGEGTQYF. The DNA for the CDR3 is TGTGCCAGCAGCCTAAAGCACCCGGCCCCAGGGGAGGGTACCCAGTACTTC.

Points on this clone: Other DNA sequences from this sample encode an identical CDR3 as well. The chain links TRBV7-9 to TRBJ2-3; D ambiguous. This CDR3 spans 15 amino acids. Germline CDR1 and CDR2: SEHNR and FQNEAQ (reference sequence). Trimming removed 1 base at V and 1 base at J, with 9 bases between. As DNA, the CDR3 is TGTGCCAGCAGCTTAGATGGCAGCCGCACAGATACGCAGTATTTT. It specifies CASSLDGSRTDTQYF.

The chain is built from TRBV7-2 and TRBJ2-7, with 7 bases lining up with TRBD2. The CDR3 extends over 13 amino acids. Losses at the gene ends were 6 bases for V and 8 bases for J; bases not matched to a gene: 10. Germline CDR1 is SGHTA and CDR2 is FQGNSA. As DNA, the CDR3 is TGTGCCAGCAGTTCCAGCGGGGTTTTGCAGCAGTACTTC. It codes for CASSSSGVLQQYF. Drawing the rest from reference TRBV7-2 and TRBJ2-7, the complete variable domain is GAGVSQSPSNKVTEKGKDVELRCDPISGHTALYWYRQSLGQGLEFLIYFQGNSAPDKSGLPSDRFSAERTGGSVSTLTIQRTQQEDSAVYLCASSSSGVLQQYFGPGTRLTVT.

The rearrangement links TRBV10-3 to TRBJ2-5, with D maybe TRBD1 (5 bases). This CDR3 has 13 residues. Germline CDR1 reads ENHRY; CDR2 reads SYGVKD. V was shortened by 4 bases and J by 4 bases, with 10 bases between the two germline ends. Here the CDR3 reads CAISVDMGETQYF. The DNA of the CDR3 is TGTGCCATCAGTGTGGACATGGGAGAGACCCAGTACTTC.

This chain uses TRBV19 with TRBJ1-5, with 7 bases lining up with TRBD1. This CDR3 comprises 12 residues. CDR1 is LNHDA, CDR2 SQIVND, per germline (reference sequence). J gave up 6 bases and V 7 bases, and 3 bases lay outside the gene matches. CDR3 loop: CASTEGAQPQHF. In DNA form, the CDR3 reads TGTGCCAGTACCGAGGGGGCTCAGCCCCAGCATTTT.

The J gene is TRBJ1-3, the V gene TRBV28, with D unresolved. The germline CDR1 and CDR2 sequences are MDHEN and SYDVKM. V lost 6 bases and J 6 bases, leaving 9 bases between the germline ends. CDR3 length equals 12 residues. CDR3 DNA sequence: TGTGCCAGCAGAGATTTGGTAAACACCATATATTTT. Its translation is CASRDLVNTIYF.

The rearrangement links TRBV19 to TRBJ2-5; D may be TRBD1 or TRBD2 (5 bases each). With 6 bases removed from V and 5 bases from J, the gap between germline ends came to 13 bases. This CDR3 is built from 13 residues. In germline, CDR1 is LNHDA, CDR2 SQIVND (reference sequence). The CDR3 DNA is TGTGCCAGTAGAAAGACGGGGACGGAGACCCAGTACTTC. This codes for CASRKTGTETQYF.

J is TRBJ2-7 and V is TRBV6-5, with D possibly being TRBD1 or TRBD2 (5 bases each). CDR1 MNHEY and CDR2 SVGAGI come from the germline V gene. The CDR3 spans 14 residues. V was pared by 5 bases and J by 0 bases, with 11 bases between. DNA for the CDR3: TGTGCCAGCAGTCAGGGACGGAGCTCCTACGAGCAGTACTTC. As protein: CASSQGRSSYEQYF.

The CDR3 spells CASSLSLERTGELFF. The CDR3 coding sequence is TGTGCCAGCAGCTTATCCCTTGAGCGCACCGGGGAGCTGTTTTTT. The J gene is TRBJ2-2, the V gene TRBV11-2; D unresolved. Trimming shortened V by 2 bases and J by 4 bases, and 11 bases separated the two germline ends. This CDR3 region has 15 residues. CDR1 and CDR2 (germline): SGHAT, FQNNGV.

The rearrangement joins TRBV6-6 to TRBJ2-5; D not resolved. The germline CDR1 and CDR2 sequences are MNHNY and SVGAGI (reference sequence). The V gene lost 6 bases and the J gene lost 1 base, with 6 bases spanning the gap. This CDR3 comprises 12 residues. The CDR3 loop is CASSHTQETQYF. As DNA, the CDR3 is TGTGCCAGCAGCCATACCCAAGAGACCCAGTACTTC.

The chain joins TRBV7-8 to TRBJ2-7, with 9 bases matching TRBD2. V dropped 2 bases and J dropped 1; count of bases not matched to a gene: 9. Germline CDR1 and CDR2: SGHVS and FQNEAQ. The CDR3 contains 17 residues. CDR3 loop: CASSLKGGLARSYEQYF. The CDR3 nucleotides read TGTGCCAGCAGCTTAAAGGGGGGACTAGCACGGTCCTACGAGCAGTACTTC. Supplemented by reference TRBV7-8 and TRBJ2-7, the full variable domain reads GAGVSQSPRYKVAKRGQDVALRCDPISGHVSLFWYQQALGQGPEFLTYFQNEAQLDKSGLPSDRFFAERPEGSVSTLKIQRTQQEDSAVYLCASSLKGGLARSYEQYFGPGTRLTVT.

The chain combines TRBV5-1 with TRBJ1-2; 8 nucleotides line up with TRBD1. CDR1 SGHRS and CDR2 YFSETQ come from the germline V gene. The CDR3 extends over 17 amino acids. V shed 4 bases and J 5 bases; nucleotides not matched to a gene: 16. CDR3 amino acids: CASSPLSGGGQGYGYTF. In DNA, the CDR3 is TGCGCCAGCAGCCCCCTTAGCGGCGGAGGACAGGGATATGGCTACACCTTC.

The chain employs TRBV2 and TRBJ2-5; D assignment may be TRBD1 or TRBD2 (5 bases each). Germline CDR1 is SNHLY and CDR2 is FYNNEI. Deletions cut 5 bases from V and 2 bases from J, with 12 bases between. The CDR3 extends over 14 amino acids. The CDR3: CASSPGTEQETQYF. Written as DNA, the CDR3 is TGTGCCAGCAGTCCGGGGACGGAACAAGAGACCCAGTACTTC.

The chain uses TRBV5-1 and TRBJ1-1; 8 positions agree with TRBD1. Germline trimming cut 4 bases from V and 4 bases from J; bases unmatched to any gene: 3. The CDR3 length is 13 residues. Germline CDR1 reads SGHRS; CDR2 reads YFSETQ. This chain's CDR3 is CASSQGAVTEAFF. DNA for the CDR3: TGCGCCAGCAGCCAGGGGGCGGTCACTGAAGCTTTCTTT.

This clone was recorded only once. Other nucleotide sequences in the sample specify the same CDR3. This chain links TRBV6-5 with TRBJ2-1; weak D call: TRBD2 (6 bases). Germline V lookup: CDR1 MNHEY, CDR2 SVGAGI. The V and J ends lost 2 bases and 1 base respectively, with 6 bases between them. The CDR3 has 14 residues. Here the CDR3 DNA reads TGTGCCAGCAGTTACCGGGGGTCCTACAATGAGCAGTTCTTC. Its protein is CASSYRGSYNEQFF.

This clone is a singleton in its sample. The chain carries TRBV5-4 and TRBJ1-4; D ambiguous. Germline V gives CDR1 SGHNT, CDR2 YYREEE (reference sequence). This CDR3 contains 17 residues. V lost 0 bases and J 7 bases, leaving 19 bases between the germline ends. The DNA of the CDR3 is TGTGCCAGCAGCTTGGATCTGGGGAGGTCTTCTGTTGAAAAACTGTTTTTT. Amino acid sequence: CASSLDLGRSSVEKLFF.

This chain uses TRBV2 with TRBJ2-1; 9 bases agree with TRBD1. The V segment lost 7 bases and the J segment 7 bases; nucleotides outside the gene matches: 8. Looked up from germline, CDR1 is SNHLY and CDR2 is FYNNEI. The CDR3 is 14 amino acids. CDR3 nucleotides: TGTGCCAGCAACCGGGACAGGGAAGGAAATGAGCAGTTCTTC. It is translated as CASNRDREGNEQFF.

In DNA, the CDR3 is TGTGCCAGCAGCGCCACTCCCGGGGGAACCGGCACAGATACGCAGTATTTT. Its translation: CASSATPGGTGTDTQYF. The chain is built from TRBV11-3 and TRBJ2-3, with a weak D call TRBD2 (6 bases). CDR3 size: 17 residues. The V end was cut by 5 bases, the J end by 1 base, with 19 bases between. The germline V gene has CDR1 SGHNT and CDR2 YENEEA. The variable domain in full, completed from reference TRBV11-3 and TRBJ2-3, reads EAGVVQSPRYKIIEKKQPVAFWCNPISGHNTLYWYLQNLGQGPELLIRYENEEAVDDSQLPKDRFSAERLKGVDSTLKIQPAELGDSAVYLCASSATPGGTGTDTQYFGPGTRLTVL.